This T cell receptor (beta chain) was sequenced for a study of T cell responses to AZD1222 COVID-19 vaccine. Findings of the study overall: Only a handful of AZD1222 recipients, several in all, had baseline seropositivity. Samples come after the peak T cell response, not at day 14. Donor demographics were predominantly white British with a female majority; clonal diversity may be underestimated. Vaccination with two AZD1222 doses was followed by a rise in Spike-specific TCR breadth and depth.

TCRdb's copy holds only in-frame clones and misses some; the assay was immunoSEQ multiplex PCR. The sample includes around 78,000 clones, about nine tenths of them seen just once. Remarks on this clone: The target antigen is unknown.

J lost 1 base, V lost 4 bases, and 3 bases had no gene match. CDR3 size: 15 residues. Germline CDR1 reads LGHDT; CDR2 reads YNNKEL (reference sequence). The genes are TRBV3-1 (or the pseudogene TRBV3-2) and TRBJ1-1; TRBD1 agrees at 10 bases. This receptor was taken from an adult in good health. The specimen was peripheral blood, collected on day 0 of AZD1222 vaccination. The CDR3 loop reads CASSPRDRGNTEAFF. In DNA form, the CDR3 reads TGTGCCAGCAGCCCTCGGGACAGGGGGAACACTGAAGCTTTCTTT.